The 13 T cell receptor beta chains below come from one sample, sequenced in a study of human T cells and chemical hapten exposure. Sample time point: patch test 3, about 24 weeks after DPC sensitization. Treatment meaning: therapeutic diphenylcyclopropenone sensitization with weekly scalp DPC. TCRdb independently ran MiXCR on the RACE reads; one entry per CDR3 protein. The top ten hold 2.1% of the sample, which has over 150,000 distinct CDR3 sequences, about 30% seen once. The source was whole blood, collected in connection with sensitization to the hapten diphenylcyclopropenone (DPC). These receptors were taken from a woman younger than 30 with alopecia areata. Some clones in this sample may be carry-over from other donors' samples.

This chain links TRBV20-1 with TRBJ2-7; no clear D. Germline V gene data show CDR1 as DFQATT and CDR2 as SNEGSKA (reference sequence). With 0 bases removed from V and 5 bases from J, the gap between germline ends came to 14 bases. The length of the CDR3 is 14 residues. The CDR3 region has the DNA TGCAGTGCTAGAGATCGCCCGCCTTTGGACGAGCAGTACTTC. This codes for CSARDRPPLDEQYF.

At least ten counts were recorded for this clonotype. V is TRBV29-1 and J is TRBJ2-1; D is unclear. CDR1 is SQVTM and CDR2 is ANQGSEA in the germline V gene. The CDR3 totals 12 residues. For the CDR3, the DNA is TGCAGGGTTAAGTCAGGATACAATGAGCAGTTCTTC. It encodes CRVKSGYNEQFF.

Of note for this clonotype: At one boundary the junction diverges from the germline segment, which might be a read error. Here the CDR3 reads CASSEVGGSPLPF. DNA of the CDR3: TGTGCCAGCAGTGAAGTGGGAGGTTCACCCCTCCCCTTT. The chain recombines TRBV6-1 with TRBJ1-6; D unclear. Germline V gene lookup returns CDR1 MNHNS and CDR2 SASEGT. The CDR3 is 13 residues long.

This clonotype was seen at least ten times. V usage is TRBV4-2 and J usage is TRBJ2-7, with 9 bases fitting TRBD1. The CDR3 has 16 residues. V lost 2 bases and J lost 2; bases outside the gene matches: 7. Germline loops: CDR1 LGHNA, CDR2 YNFKEQ. CDR3 bases: TGTGCCAGCAGCCAAAATCCGGGACAGGGACCCTACGAGCAGTACTTC. Its translation: CASSQNPGQGPYEQYF.

This rearrangement joins TRBV6-5 to TRBJ1-1; D uncertain. The CDR3 is made up of 14 amino acids. V was pared by 0 bases and J by 2 bases, with 7 bases between. Germline V lookup: CDR1 MNHEY, CDR2 SVGAGI. CDR3 sequence reads: CASSYSGSNTEAFF. The CDR3, as DNA: TGTGCCAGCAGTTACTCTGGCAGCAACACTGAAGCTTTCTTT.

The chain's CDR3 is CSARDSARAGNTIYF. The CDR3 DNA is TGCAGTGCTAGAGATTCAGCCCGGGCTGGAAACACCATATATTTT. V usage is TRBV20-1 and J usage is TRBJ1-3; D is undetermined. CDR1 is DFQATT, CDR2 SNEGSKA, per germline (reference sequence). This CDR3 is built from 15 residues. Trimming removed 0 bases from V and 2 bases from J, with 11 bases in between.

This chain connects TRBV5-4 to TRBJ1-3; D call uncertain. Germline CDR1 and CDR2: SGHNT and YYREEE (reference sequence). The CDR3 covers 14 residues. V lost 4 bases to trimming and J lost 0 bases, with 8 bases between them. As DNA, the CDR3 is TGTGCCAGCAGCGAAAGGTACTCTGGAAACACCATATATTTT. This encodes CASSERYSGNTIYF.

The J gene is TRBJ2-1, the V gene TRBV6-1; D is ambiguous. Per germline, CDR1 MNHNS and CDR2 SASEGT. V was clipped by 0 bases and J by 4 bases, with 7 bases between them. The CDR3 contains 14 residues. The DNA of the CDR3 is TGTGCCAGCAGTGAAGCTCCAGATTACAATGAGCAGTTCTTC. Translating it yields CASSEAPDYNEQFF.

This clonotype has a handful of counts. In nucleotides, the CDR3 is TGTGCCTCTAGCGGGGGGGCCGACAATGAGCAGTTCTTC. Amino acids: CASSGGADNEQFF. This rearrangement joins TRBV10-3 to TRBJ2-1; TRBD2 aligns across 12 bases. V was clipped by 11 bases and J by 5 bases; unmatched bases: 4. The CDR3 is made up of 13 amino acids. Germline values: CDR1 ENHRY, CDR2 SYGVKD.

The chain has TRBV15 and TRBJ2-7, with D possibly TRBD1 on 6 matching bases. Germline CDR1 and CDR2: LNHNV and YYDKDF (reference sequence). The CDR3 length is 14 residues. Trimming shortened V by 8 bases and J by 3 bases, and 17 bases separated the two germline ends. The CDR3 reads CATAPHGQSYEQYF. CDR3 DNA sequence: TGTGCCACCGCGCCCCACGGACAGAGCTACGAGCAGTACTTC. Full variable domain (remainder filled in from reference TRBV15 and TRBJ2-7): DAMVIQNPRYQVTQFGKPVTLSCSQTLNHNVMYWYQQKSSQAPKLLFHYYDKDFNNEADTPDNFQSRRPNTSFCFLDIRSPGLGDTAMYLCATAPHGQSYEQYFGPGTRLTVT.

DNA for the CDR3: TGTGCCAGCAGCTTAGGAAGCAATGAGCAGTTCTTC. It specifies CASSLGSNEQFF. The chain joins TRBV7-2 to TRBJ2-1; no clear D. V was cut by 1 base and J by 6 bases, with 4 bases left in between. This CDR3 spans 12 amino acids. Germline values: CDR1 SGHTA, CDR2 FQGNSA.

The V and J genes are TRBV29-1 and TRBJ2-1; 10 bases agree with TRBD1. Germline lookup yields CDR1 SQVTM and CDR2 ANQGSEA. CDR3 length: 14 residues. The CDR3 protein is CITTVGTGDNEQFF. The CDR3, as DNA: TGCATCACAACGGTCGGGACAGGGGACAATGAGCAGTTCTTC.

The rearrangement links TRBV6-5 to TRBJ2-1; TRBD1 agrees at 9 bases. Germline V gene lookup returns CDR1 MNHEY and CDR2 SVGAGI. This CDR3 contains 14 residues. J was trimmed by 7 bases and V by 4 bases; bases with no gene match: 5. CDR3 nucleotides: TGTGCCAGCAGTTCACAGGGGGCGGGAAATGAGCAGTTCTTC. This translates into CASSSQGAGNEQFF.